This TCR beta chain was identified during a study of Graves' ophthalmopathy and Graves' hyperthyroidism. Study in general: Stable hyperthyroidism meant no progression to ophthalmopathy within 18 months of follow-up.

The CDR3 is 8 amino acids in total, end residues counted. Germline V CDR1 and CDR2: SGHTA, FQGNSA. In the case of this clonotype: This likely comes from a read error, as the CDR3 has no conserved phenylalanine or tryptophan at its end. The DNA is left out, because the CDR3 cannot be placed on it with certainty; the CDR3 is given as TCRdb lists it.

Scientists amplified the TCR beta CDR3 regions from RNA transcripts. An initial RT-PCR round employing HTBI primers preceded a second-round multiplex PCR. MiXCR, applied by TCRdb to the multiplex PCR reads, yields one record per CDR3 protein. The repertoire holds over a million distinct CDR3 sequences, with about two fifths as singletons. This sequence originates from an adult man with Graves' hyperthyroidism. Sequencing was done on a sample of peripheral blood or thyroid tissue (not recorded which). The chain combines TRBV7-2 with TRBJ1-5; the DNA was not compared with TRBD1, the D call given in the table. The CDR3 sequence is CASSRDRG.